This T cell receptor beta chain originates from a study of blood T cell repertoires in COVID-19. Across the study: T cells, B-cell-depleted T cells, or PBMCs supplied cDNA or gDNA.

Seattle patient enrollment occurred during active infection, with longitudinal follow-up thereafter. The CDR3 extends over 17 amino acids. Original analysis: Reference gene primer amplification yielded estimated nucleated cell counts. The table came from immunoSEQ multiplex PCR; TCRdb's copy has only in-frame clones and leaves some out. V, J and clone size are those of that table, while D and trimming were read from the DNA. The table lists roughly 100,000 clones, 70% to 90% of them singletons. This receptor was identified in a human donor with COVID-19, enrolled during active disease. The donor label of this sample is uncertain. The rearrangement joins TRBV21-1 to TRBJ1-2; TRBD1 is taken as the D call from the table, unchecked against the DNA. TRBV21-1 is a documented pseudogene. Sequences were obtained from peripheral blood. The CDR3 DNA sequence: TGTGCCAGCAGCTATCAACCGGGACAGGCCACTGCCTATGGCTACACCTTC. This encodes CASSYQPGQATAYGYTF.